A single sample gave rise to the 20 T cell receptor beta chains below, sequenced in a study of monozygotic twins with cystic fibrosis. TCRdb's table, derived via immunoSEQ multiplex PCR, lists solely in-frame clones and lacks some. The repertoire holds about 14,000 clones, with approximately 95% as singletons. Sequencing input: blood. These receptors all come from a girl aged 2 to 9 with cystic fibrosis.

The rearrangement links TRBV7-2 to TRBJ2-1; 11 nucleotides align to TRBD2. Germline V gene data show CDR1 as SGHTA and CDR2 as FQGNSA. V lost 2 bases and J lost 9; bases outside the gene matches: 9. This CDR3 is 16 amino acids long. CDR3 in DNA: TGTGCCAGCAGCTTAAGTTGGGCTAGCGGGAGGAGTGAGCAGTTCTTC. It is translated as CASSLSWASGRSEQFF.

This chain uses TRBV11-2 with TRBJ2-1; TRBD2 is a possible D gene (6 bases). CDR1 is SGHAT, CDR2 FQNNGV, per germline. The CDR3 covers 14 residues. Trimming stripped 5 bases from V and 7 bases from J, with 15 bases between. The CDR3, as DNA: TGTGCCAGCAGCCCCCTAAGAGGGAGGAATGAGCAGTTCTTC. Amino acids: CASSPLRGRNEQFF. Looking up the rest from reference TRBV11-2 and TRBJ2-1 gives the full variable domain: EAGVAQSPRYKIIEKRQSVAFWCNPISGHATLYWYQQILGQGPKLLIQFQNNGVVDDSQLPKDRFSAERLKGVDSTLKIQPAKLEDSAVYLCASSPLRGRNEQFFGPGTRLTVL.

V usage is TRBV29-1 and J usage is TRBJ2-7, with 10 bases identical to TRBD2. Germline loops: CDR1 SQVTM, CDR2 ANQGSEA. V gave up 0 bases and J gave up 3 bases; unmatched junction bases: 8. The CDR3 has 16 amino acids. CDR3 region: CSVEDRGASGSYEQYF. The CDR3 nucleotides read TGCAGCGTTGAAGATCGGGGGGCTAGCGGGAGCTACGAGCAGTACTTC.

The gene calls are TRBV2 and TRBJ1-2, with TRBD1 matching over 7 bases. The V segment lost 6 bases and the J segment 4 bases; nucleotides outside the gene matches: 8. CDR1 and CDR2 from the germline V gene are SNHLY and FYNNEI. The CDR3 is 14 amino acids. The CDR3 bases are TGTGCCAGCAGAACAGGGGAAACCCCCTATGGCTACACCTTC. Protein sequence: CASRTGETPYGYTF.

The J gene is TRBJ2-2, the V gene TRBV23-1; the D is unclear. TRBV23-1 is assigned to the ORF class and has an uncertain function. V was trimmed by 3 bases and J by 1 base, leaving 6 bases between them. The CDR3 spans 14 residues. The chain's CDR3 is CASSQAKNTGELFF. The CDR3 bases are TGCGCCAGCAGTCAGGCAAAGAACACCGGGGAGCTGTTTTTT.

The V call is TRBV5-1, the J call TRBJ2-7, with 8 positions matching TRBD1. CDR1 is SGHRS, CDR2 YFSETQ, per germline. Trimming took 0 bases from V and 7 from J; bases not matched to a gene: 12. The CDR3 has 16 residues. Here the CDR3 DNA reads TGCGCCAGCAGCTTGGCCCAGGGGACAGGCGCGGTAGAGCAGTACTTC. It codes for CASSLAQGTGAVEQYF. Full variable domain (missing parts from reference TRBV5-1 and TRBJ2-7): KAGVTQTPRYLIKTRGQQVTLSCSPISGHRSVSWYQQTPGQGLQFLFEYFSETQRNKGNFPGRFSGRQFSNSRSEMNVSTLELGDSALYLCASSLAQGTGAVEQYFGPGTRLTVT.

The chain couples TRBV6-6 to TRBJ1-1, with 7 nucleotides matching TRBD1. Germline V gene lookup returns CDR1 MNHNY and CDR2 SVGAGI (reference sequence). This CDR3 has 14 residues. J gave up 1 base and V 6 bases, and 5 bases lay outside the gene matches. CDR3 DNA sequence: TGTGCCAGCAGCCGGGACAGCTGGAACACTGAAGCTTTCTTT. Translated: CASSRDSWNTEAFF.

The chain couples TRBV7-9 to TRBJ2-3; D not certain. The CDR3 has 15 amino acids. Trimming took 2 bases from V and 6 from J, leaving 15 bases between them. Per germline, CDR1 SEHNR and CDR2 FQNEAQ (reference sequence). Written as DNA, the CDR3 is TGTGCCAGCAGCTTAAGATCCCTGGGGATGGATACGCAGTATTTT. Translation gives CASSLRSLGMDTQYF.

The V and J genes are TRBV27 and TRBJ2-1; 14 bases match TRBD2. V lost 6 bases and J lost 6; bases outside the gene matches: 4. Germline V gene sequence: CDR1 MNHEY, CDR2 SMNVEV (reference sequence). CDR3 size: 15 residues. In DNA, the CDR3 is TGTGCCAGCAGCCCCGGGACTAGCGGGAGCAATGAGCAGTTCTTC. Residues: CASSPGTSGSNEQFF.

CDR3 coding DNA: TGTGCCAGTAGCCCACGACTACAGTGGACCTCTGGAAACACCATATATTTT. Encoded protein: CASSPRLQWTSGNTIYF. This sequence joins TRBV19 and TRBJ1-3; no clear D gene. CDR3 length: 17 residues. Per germline, CDR1 LNHDA and CDR2 SQIVND (reference sequence). V dropped 6 bases and J dropped 0 bases, with 18 bases sitting between them. The entire variable domain, with the rest obtained from reference TRBV19 and TRBJ1-3, is as follows: DGGITQSPKYLFRKEGQNVTLSCEQNLNHDAMYWYRQDPGQGLRLIYYSQIVNDFQKGDIAEGYSVSREKKESFPLTVTSAQKNPTAFYLCASSPRLQWTSGNTIYFGEGSWLTVV.

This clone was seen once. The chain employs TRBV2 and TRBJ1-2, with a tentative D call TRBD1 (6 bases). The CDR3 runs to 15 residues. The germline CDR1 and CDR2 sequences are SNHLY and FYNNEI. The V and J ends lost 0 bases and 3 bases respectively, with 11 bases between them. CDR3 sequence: CASSEARTVDYGYTF. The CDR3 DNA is TGTGCCAGCAGTGAAGCCAGGACAGTTGACTATGGCTACACCTTC.

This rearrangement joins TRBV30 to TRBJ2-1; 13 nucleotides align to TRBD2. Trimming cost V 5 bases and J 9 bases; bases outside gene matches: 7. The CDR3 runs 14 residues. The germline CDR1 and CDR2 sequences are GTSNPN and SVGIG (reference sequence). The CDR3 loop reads CAWGRTSGSLEQFF. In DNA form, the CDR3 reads TGTGCCTGGGGAAGGACTAGCGGGAGTCTTGAGCAGTTCTTC. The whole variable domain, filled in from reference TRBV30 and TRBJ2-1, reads SQTIHQWPATLVQPVGSPLSLECTVEGTSNPNLYWYRQAAGRGLQLLFYSVGIGQISSEVPQNLSASRPQDRQFILSSKKLLLSDSGFYLCAWGRTSGSLEQFFGPGTRLTVL.

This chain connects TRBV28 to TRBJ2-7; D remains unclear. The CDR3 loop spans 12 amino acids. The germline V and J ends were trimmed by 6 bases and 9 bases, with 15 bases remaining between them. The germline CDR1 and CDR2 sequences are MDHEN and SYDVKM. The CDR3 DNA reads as TGTGCCAGCAGCCCGGACGACTCGGGGCAGTACTTC. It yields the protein CASSPDDSGQYF.

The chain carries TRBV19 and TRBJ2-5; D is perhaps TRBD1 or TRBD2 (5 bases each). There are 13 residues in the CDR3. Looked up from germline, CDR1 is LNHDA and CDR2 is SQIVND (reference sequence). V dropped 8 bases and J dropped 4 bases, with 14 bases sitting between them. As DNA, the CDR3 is TGTGCCAGTTCCATGGGGGATCGAGAGACCCAGTACTTC. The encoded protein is CASSMGDRETQYF.

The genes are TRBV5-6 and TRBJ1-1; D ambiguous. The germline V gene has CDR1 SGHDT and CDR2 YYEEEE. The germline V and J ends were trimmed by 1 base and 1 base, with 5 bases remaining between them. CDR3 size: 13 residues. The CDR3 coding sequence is TGTGCCAGCAGCTTGACGAGGAACACTGAAGCTTTCTTT. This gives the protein CASSLTRNTEAFF.

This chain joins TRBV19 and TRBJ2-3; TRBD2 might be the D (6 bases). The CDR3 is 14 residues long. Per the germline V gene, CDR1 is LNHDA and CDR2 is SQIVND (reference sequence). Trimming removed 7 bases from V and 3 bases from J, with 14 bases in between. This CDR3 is CASTPATRTDTQYF. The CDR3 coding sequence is TGTGCCAGTACTCCCGCGACTAGGACAGATACGCAGTATTTT.

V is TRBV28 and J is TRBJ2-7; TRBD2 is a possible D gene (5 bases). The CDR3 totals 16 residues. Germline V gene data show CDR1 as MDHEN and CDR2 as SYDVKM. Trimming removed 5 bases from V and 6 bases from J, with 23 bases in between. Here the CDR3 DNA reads TGTGCCAGCAGTCTCAATAGGTGGGAGTTGCCCGCCGAGCAGTACTTC. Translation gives CASSLNRWELPAEQYF. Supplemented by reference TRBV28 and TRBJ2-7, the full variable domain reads DVKVTQSSRYLVKRTGEKVFLECVQDMDHENMFWYRQDPGLGLRLIYFSYDVKMKEKGDIPEGYSVSREKKERFSLILESASTNQTSMYLCASSLNRWELPAEQYFGPGTRLTVT.

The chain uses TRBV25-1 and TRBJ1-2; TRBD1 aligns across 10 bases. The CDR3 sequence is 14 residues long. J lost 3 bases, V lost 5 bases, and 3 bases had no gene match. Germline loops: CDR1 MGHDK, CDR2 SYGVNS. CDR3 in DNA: TGTGCCAGCAGTCTAGGGACAGGGGACTATGGCTACACCTTC. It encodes CASSLGTGDYGYTF.

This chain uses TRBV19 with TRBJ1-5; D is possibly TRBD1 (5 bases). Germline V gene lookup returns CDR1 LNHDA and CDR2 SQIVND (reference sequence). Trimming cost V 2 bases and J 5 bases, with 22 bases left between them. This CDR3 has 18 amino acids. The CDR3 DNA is TGTGCCAGTAGTATAAGGGCCACGTGGGGCGGTTTGGATCAGCCCCAGCATTTT. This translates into CASSIRATWGGLDQPQHF.

The CDR3 reads CASSSRQGNFAEAFF. As DNA, the CDR3 is TGTGCCAGCAGTTCACGACAGGGAAACTTCGCTGAAGCTTTCTTT. This sequence joins TRBV7-9 and TRBJ1-1, with 7 bases matching TRBD1. Germline CDR1 and CDR2: SEHNR and FQNEAQ (reference sequence). The CDR3 extends over 15 amino acids. J gave up 6 bases and V 6 bases, and 13 bases lay outside the gene matches.